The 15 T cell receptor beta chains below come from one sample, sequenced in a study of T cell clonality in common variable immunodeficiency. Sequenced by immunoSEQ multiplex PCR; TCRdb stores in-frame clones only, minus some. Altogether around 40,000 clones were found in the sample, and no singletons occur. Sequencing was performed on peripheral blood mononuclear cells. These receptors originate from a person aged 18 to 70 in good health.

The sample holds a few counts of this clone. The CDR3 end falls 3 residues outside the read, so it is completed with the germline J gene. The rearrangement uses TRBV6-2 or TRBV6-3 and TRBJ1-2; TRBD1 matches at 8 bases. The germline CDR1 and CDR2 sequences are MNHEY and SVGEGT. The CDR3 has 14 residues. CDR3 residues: CASIPTGGGYDYTF. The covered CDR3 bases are TGTGCCAGCATACCCACAGGGGGTGGCTACGAC.

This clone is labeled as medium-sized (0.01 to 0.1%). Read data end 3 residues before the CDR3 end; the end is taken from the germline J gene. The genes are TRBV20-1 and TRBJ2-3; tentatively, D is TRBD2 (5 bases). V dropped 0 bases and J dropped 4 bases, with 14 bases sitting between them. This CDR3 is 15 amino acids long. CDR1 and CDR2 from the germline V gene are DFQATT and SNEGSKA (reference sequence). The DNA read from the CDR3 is TGCAGTGCTAGAGAACTAGTAGGACGGGCAGATACG. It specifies CSARELVGRADT. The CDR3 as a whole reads CSARELVGRADTQYF.

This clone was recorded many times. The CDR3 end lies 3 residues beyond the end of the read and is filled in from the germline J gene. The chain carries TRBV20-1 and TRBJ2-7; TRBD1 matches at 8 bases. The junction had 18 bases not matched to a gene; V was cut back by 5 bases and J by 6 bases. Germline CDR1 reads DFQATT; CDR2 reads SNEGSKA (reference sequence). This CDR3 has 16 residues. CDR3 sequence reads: CSALREIGTGGLEQYF. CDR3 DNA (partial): TGCAGTGCTCTACGCGAGATCGGGACAGGTGGACTCGAG.

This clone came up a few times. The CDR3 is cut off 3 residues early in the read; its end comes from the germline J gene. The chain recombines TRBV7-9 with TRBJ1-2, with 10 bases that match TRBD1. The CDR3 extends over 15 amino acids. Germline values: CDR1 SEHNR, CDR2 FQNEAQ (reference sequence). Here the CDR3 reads CASSAWTGGADIYTF. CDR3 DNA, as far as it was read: TGTGCCAGCAGCGCCTGGACAGGGGGTGCTGACATC. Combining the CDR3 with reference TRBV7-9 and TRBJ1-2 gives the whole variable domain DTGVSQNPRHKITKRGQNVTFRCDPISEHNRLYWYRQTLGQGPEFLTYFQNEAQLEKSRLLSDRFSAERPKGSFSTLEIQRTEQGDSAMYLCASSAWTGGADIYTFGSGTRLTVV.

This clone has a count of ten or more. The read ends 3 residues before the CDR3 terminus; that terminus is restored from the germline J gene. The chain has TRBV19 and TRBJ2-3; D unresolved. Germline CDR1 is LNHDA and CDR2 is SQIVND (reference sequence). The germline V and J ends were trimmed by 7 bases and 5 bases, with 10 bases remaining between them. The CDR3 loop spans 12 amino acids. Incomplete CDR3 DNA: TGTGCCAGTAATAGGGTGGGAGATACG. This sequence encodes CASNRVGDT. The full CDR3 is CASNRVGDTQYF.

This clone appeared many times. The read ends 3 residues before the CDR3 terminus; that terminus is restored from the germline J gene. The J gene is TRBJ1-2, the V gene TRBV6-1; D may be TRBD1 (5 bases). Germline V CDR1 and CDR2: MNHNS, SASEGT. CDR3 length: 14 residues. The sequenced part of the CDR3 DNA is TGTGCCAGCAGTGAAACGTGGGGCAGCGACGGC. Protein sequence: CASSETWGSDG. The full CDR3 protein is CASSETWGSDGYTF.

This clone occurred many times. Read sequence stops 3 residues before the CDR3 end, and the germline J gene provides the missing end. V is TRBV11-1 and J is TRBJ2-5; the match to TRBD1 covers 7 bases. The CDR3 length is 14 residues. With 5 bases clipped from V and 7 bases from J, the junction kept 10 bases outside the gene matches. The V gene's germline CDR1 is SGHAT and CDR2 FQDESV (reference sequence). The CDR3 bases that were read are TGTGCCAGCAGCACAGGGGTAGGTGGAGTGACC. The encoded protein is CASSTGVGGVT. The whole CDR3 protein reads CASSTGVGGVTQYF.

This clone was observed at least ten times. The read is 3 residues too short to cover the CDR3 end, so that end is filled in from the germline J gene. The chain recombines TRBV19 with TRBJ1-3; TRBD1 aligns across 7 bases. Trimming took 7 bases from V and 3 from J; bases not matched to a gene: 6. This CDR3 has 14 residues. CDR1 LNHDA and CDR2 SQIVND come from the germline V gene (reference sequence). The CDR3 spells CASTLTGNGNTIYF. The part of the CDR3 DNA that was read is TGTGCCAGTACGTTGACAGGGAATGGAAACACC.

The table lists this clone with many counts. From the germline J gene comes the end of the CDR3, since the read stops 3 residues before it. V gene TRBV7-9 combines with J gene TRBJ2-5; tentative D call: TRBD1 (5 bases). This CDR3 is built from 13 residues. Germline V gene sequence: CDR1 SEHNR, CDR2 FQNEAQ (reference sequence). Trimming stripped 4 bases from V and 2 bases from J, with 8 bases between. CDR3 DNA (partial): TGTGCCAGCAGCTCACGACAGCAAGAGACC. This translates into CASSSRQQET. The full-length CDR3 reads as CASSSRQQETQYF.

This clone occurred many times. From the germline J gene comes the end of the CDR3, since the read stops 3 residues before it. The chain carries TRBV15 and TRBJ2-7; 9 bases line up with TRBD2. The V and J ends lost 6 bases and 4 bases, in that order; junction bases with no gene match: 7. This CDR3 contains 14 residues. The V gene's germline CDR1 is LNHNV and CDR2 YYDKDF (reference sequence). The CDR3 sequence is CATSVAGEGYEQYF. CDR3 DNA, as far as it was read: TGTGCCACCAGTGTAGCGGGAGAGGGTTACGAG.

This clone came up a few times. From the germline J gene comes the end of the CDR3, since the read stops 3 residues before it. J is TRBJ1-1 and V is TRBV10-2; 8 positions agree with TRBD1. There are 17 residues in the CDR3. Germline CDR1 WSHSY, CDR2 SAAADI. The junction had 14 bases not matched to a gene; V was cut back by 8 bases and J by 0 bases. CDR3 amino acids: CASGGQGGSKLNTEAFF. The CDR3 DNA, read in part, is TGCGCCAGCGGAGGACAGGGAGGGAGTAAGCTGAACACTGAA.

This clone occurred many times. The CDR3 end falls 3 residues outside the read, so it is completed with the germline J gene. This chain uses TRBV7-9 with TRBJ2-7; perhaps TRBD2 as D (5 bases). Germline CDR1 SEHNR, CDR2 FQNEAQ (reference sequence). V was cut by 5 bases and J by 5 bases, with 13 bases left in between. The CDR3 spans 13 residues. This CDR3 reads CASSQLDSNEQYF. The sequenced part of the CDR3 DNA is TGTGCCAGCAGCCAACTAGATTCCAACGAG.

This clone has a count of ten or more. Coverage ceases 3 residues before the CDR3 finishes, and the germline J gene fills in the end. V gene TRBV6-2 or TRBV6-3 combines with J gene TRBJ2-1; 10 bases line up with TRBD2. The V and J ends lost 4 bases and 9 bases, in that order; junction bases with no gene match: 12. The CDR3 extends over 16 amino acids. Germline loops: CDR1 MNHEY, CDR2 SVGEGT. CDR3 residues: CASSLEASGRRSEQFF. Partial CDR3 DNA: TGTGCCAGCAGTTTAGAGGCTAGCGGGAGAAGGAGTGAG.

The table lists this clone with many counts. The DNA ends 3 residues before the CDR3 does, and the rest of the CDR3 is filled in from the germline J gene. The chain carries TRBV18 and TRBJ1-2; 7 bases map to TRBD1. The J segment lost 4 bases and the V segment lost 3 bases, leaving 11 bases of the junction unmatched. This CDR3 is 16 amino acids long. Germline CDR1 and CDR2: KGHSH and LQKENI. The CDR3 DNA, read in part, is TGTGCCAGCTCACCCTCCACAGGGGCCCTAGGCTATGGC. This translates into CASSPSTGALGYG. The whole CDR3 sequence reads CASSPSTGALGYGYTF.

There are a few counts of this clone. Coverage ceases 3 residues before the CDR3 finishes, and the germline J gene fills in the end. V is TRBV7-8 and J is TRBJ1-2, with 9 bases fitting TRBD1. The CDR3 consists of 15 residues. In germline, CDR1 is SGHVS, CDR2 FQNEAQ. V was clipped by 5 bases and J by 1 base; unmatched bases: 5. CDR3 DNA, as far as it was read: TGTGCCAGCAGCGATGGACAGGGGCTTAACTATGGC. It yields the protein CASSDGQGLNYG. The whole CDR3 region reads CASSDGQGLNYGYTF. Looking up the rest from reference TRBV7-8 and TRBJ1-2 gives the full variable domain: GAGVSQSPRYKVAKRGQDVALRCDPISGHVSLFWYQQALGQGPEFLTYFQNEAQLDKSGLPSDRFFAERPEGSVSTLKIQRTQQEDSAVYLCASSDGQGLNYGYTFGSGTRLTVV.